These 18 T cell receptor beta chains were all obtained from the same sample, sequenced in a study of cytomegalovirus exposure and HLA in healthy donors. PCR used 60 Vbeta primers and 13 Jbeta primers. The protocol was immunoSEQ multiplex PCR, while the TCRdb copy is restricted to in-frame clones and leaves out a portion. The sample records 250,000 to 350,000 clones, under 80% being singletons. Sequenced input: PBMCs. All receptors come from a female donor in good health and CMV-seronegative.

The chain recombines TRBV11-2 with TRBJ2-7, with D possibly TRBD1 on 6 matching bases. The germline V and J ends were trimmed by 7 bases and 5 bases, with 15 bases remaining between them. There are 13 residues in the CDR3. Looked up from germline, CDR1 is SGHAT and CDR2 is FQNNGV. CDR3 amino acids: CASTTRGTHEQYF. CDR3 sequence (DNA): TGTGCCAGCACCACCAGGGGTACCCACGAGCAGTACTTC.

The rearrangement joins TRBV5-1 to TRBJ1-1, with TRBD1 matching over 11 bases. V shed 0 bases, J shed 0 bases, and the junction held 7 bases outside the gene matches. There are 18 residues in the CDR3. CDR1 and CDR2 (germline): SGHRS, YFSETQ. CDR3 protein: CASSLVAGQGVLNTEAFF. Here the CDR3 DNA reads TGCGCCAGCAGCTTGGTGGCGGGACAGGGGGTTTTGAACACTGAAGCTTTCTTT. Combining the CDR3 with reference TRBV5-1 and TRBJ1-1 gives the whole variable domain KAGVTQTPRYLIKTRGQQVTLSCSPISGHRSVSWYQQTPGQGLQFLFEYFSETQRNKGNFPGRFSGRQFSNSRSEMNVSTLELGDSALYLCASSLVAGQGVLNTEAFFGQGTRLTVV.

In DNA form, the CDR3 reads TGTGCCAGTAGTAGTAGATGGAATGAGCAGTTCTTC. It yields the protein CASSSRWNEQFF. The chain uses TRBV19 and TRBJ2-1; no definite D call. CDR1 is LNHDA, CDR2 SQIVND, per germline (reference sequence). The V end lost 4 bases, the J end lost 7 bases, and 8 bases lay between the germline ends. The CDR3 consists of 12 residues.

This clone occurred a few times. This chain joins TRBV6-5 and TRBJ2-3; TRBD1 matches 7 bases. The CDR3 has 14 amino acids. Trimming cost V 5 bases and J 0 bases; bases outside gene matches: 2. The germline CDR1 and CDR2 sequences are MNHEY and SVGAGI. This CDR3 reads CASSRTGSTDTQYF. As DNA, the CDR3 is TGTGCCAGCAGTCGGACAGGTAGCACAGATACGCAGTATTTT.

J is TRBJ2-1 and V is TRBV21-1; whether TRBD2, the table's D call, matches the DNA was not checked. TRBV21-1 is marked as a pseudogene. CDR3 size: 18 residues. Written as DNA, the CDR3 is TGTGCCAGCAGCAAACGACAGGTTATACGGGAGGGCCGTTCTGAGCAGTTCTTC. This codes for CASSKRQVIREGRSEQFF.

Here the CDR3 DNA reads TGTGCCTGGAGTCAGCGACTAGCCCGGCCGGCTGGGGAGCTGTTTTTT. Protein product: CAWSQRLARPAGELFF. The gene calls are TRBV30 and TRBJ2-2, with 7 nucleotides matching TRBD2. Germline CDR1 is GTSNPN and CDR2 is SVGIG (reference sequence). Unmatched junction bases numbered 14, after V lost 2 bases and J lost 8 bases. The CDR3 is 16 residues long.

The V and J genes are TRBV6-5 and TRBJ2-1; TRBD2 matches at 11 bases. From germline, CDR1 is MNHEY and CDR2 SVGAGI. Losses at the gene ends were 6 bases for V and 7 bases for J; bases not matched to a gene: 5. CDR3 length: 14 residues. CDR3 nucleotide sequence: TGTGCCAGCAGACCCGGGACTAGCGGAAATGAGCAGTTCTTC. It codes for CASRPGTSGNEQFF.

This chain connects TRBV6-1 to TRBJ1-2; 9 nucleotides align to TRBD1. Unmatched junction bases numbered 5, after V lost 7 bases and J lost 2 bases. This CDR3 is built from 14 residues. The germline CDR1 and CDR2 sequences are MNHNS and SASEGT. The CDR3 DNA is TGTGCCAGCACAAGGACAGGGGCGAACTATGGCTACACCTTC. It yields the protein CASTRTGANYGYTF.

The CDR3 DNA is TGTGCCAGCAGCCAAGGAGGAAAACTGTTTTTT. As protein: CASSQGGKLFF. The V call is TRBV4-2, the J call TRBJ1-4; D is unresolved. The germline gives CDR1 LGHNA, CDR2 YNFKEQ. CDR3 length: 11 amino acids. V lost 1 base to trimming and J lost 10 bases, with 4 bases between them.

This chain links TRBV6-6 with TRBJ1-5; TRBD1 matches at 10 bases. Trimming at V came to 4 bases and at J to 2 bases, leaving 5 bases not matched to a gene. Germline V gives CDR1 MNHNY, CDR2 SVGAGI (reference sequence). The CDR3 is 16 amino acids. The CDR3 coding sequence is TGTGCCAGCAGTTCACGACAGGGGGCGGGCAATCAGCCCCAGCATTTT. This sequence encodes CASSSRQGAGNQPQHF.

This chain uses TRBV19 with TRBJ2-1; D may be TRBD2 (6 bases). Trimming pared 6 bases from V and 0 bases from J, leaving 6 bases between. CDR3 length: 13 residues. The germline V gene encodes CDR1 LNHDA and CDR2 SQIVND (reference sequence). DNA for the CDR3: TGTGCCAGTAGCGGGAGCTCCTACAATGAGCAGTTCTTC. Translating gives CASSGSSYNEQFF.

V is TRBV11-2 and J is TRBJ2-5; 13 nucleotides match TRBD2. The end of the DNA is better explained by TRBJ2-7, so the J call may be wrong. There are 17 residues in the CDR3. In germline, CDR1 is SGHAT, CDR2 FQNNGV. The CDR3 bases are TGTGCCAGCAGCAACCCGGGACTAGCGGGATCCTTCTACGAGCAGTACTTC. Amino acids: CASSNPGLAGSFYEQYF.

The chain joins TRBV27 to TRBJ2-1; tentatively, D is TRBD2 (6 bases). With 3 bases removed from V and 3 bases from J, the gap between germline ends came to 6 bases. CDR3 size: 13 residues. CDR1 MNHEY and CDR2 SMNVEV come from the germline V gene (reference sequence). CDR3 region: CASSLEGYNEQFF. Written as DNA, the CDR3 is TGTGCCAGCAGTTTGGAGGGCTACAATGAGCAGTTCTTC.

The chain has TRBV2 and TRBJ1-1, with 8 bases identical to TRBD1. Losses at the gene ends were 4 bases for V and 5 bases for J; bases not matched to a gene: 6. Germline V gene data show CDR1 as SNHLY and CDR2 as FYNNEI. CDR3 length: 14 residues. The CDR3, as DNA: TGTGCCAGCAGTGGACAGGGGAGAACAACTGAAGCTTTCTTT. Its protein is CASSGQGRTTEAFF.

The CDR3 sequence: CASSLLGLSTDTQYF. Here the CDR3 DNA reads TGTGCCAGCAGTTTACTCGGACTAAGCACAGATACGCAGTATTTT. The V gene is TRBV28, the J gene TRBJ2-3; possibly TRBD2 for D (6 bases). Trimming took off 2 bases at V and 0 bases at J, with 9 bases between the two ends. In germline, CDR1 is MDHEN, CDR2 SYDVKM. The CDR3 sequence is 15 residues long.

With regard to this clone: One end of the junction is discordant with germline, which a read error may explain. The V gene is TRBV4-1, the J gene TRBJ2-7, with D unclear. Germline CDR1 is MGHRA and CDR2 is YSYEKL. The CDR3 has 12 residues. CDR3 amino acids: CASSQVQAEPYF. DNA for the CDR3: TGCGCCAGCAGCCAAGTCCAGGCCGAGCCGTACTTC.

This clone was seen more than once but under ten times. The chain employs TRBV2 and TRBJ2-2, with 7 bases that match TRBD1. V dropped 8 bases and J dropped 0; count of bases not matched to a gene: 6. CDR1 and CDR2 (germline): SNHLY, FYNNEI. The CDR3 consists of 15 residues. CDR3 residues: CASRVGTANTGELFF. CDR3 in DNA: TGTGCCAGCCGAGTTGGGACAGCGAACACCGGGGAGCTGTTTTTT. The entire variable domain, with the rest obtained from reference TRBV2 and TRBJ2-2, is as follows: EPEVTQTPSHQVTQMGQEVILRCVPISNHLYFYWYRQILGQKVEFLVSFYNNEISEKSEIFDDQFSVERPDGSNFTLKIRSTKLEDSAMYFCASRVGTANTGELFFGEGSRLTVL.

The table lists this clone with a count of one. CDR3 loop: CASTSGSGSGNEQYF. The CDR3 nucleotides are TGTGCCAGCACCTCTGGTAGCGGGAGTGGGAACGAGCAGTACTTC. The chain couples TRBV6-5 to TRBJ2-7, with 9 bases fitting TRBD2. The germline CDR1 and CDR2 sequences are MNHEY and SVGAGI. V lost 7 bases and J lost 5; bases outside the gene matches: 12. This CDR3 is 15 amino acids long.